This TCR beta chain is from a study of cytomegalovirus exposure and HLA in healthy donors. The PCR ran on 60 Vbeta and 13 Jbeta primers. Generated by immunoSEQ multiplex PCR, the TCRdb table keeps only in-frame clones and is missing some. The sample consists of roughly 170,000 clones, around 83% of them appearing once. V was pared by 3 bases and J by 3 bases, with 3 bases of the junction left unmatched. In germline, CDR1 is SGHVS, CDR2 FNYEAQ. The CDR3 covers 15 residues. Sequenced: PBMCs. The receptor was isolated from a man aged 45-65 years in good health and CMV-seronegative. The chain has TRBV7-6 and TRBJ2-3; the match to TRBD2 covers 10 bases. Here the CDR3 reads CASSFMTSGTDTQYF. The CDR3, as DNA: TGTGCCAGCAGCTTCATGACTAGCGGGACAGATACGCAGTATTTT.